Listed below are T cell receptor beta chains from one sample, sequenced in a study of cytomegalovirus exposure and HLA in healthy donors. Clones were sequenced by immunoSEQ multiplex PCR, and TCRdb holds only the in-frame ones, with some missing. Of some 190,000 clones in the sample, approximately 80% are singletons; the top ten hold 1.1% to 1.5%. The specimen sequenced was PBMCs. The receptor source for this set is a girl aged 10-17 years in good health and CMV-seropositive. Each CDR3 is given with its conserved first and last residue. Fields, in order: D gene, clone size, CDR3 length, V gene, J gene, CDR3 protein, CDR3 DNA. The D gene is left open where the match is weak. Clone size is not always given. Where it is, it says once, few, many or a class for expanded clones.

D: NA; size: NA; length: 18; V: TRBV7-9; J: TRBJ2-6; CDR3: CASSLAGRGFSGANVLTF; DNA: TGTGCCAGCAGCTTAGCAGGGAGAGGGTTCTCTGGGGCCAACGTCCTGACTTTC
D: NA; size: NA; length: 13; V: TRBV10-3; J: TRBJ2-3; CDR3: CAITPGTSGTQYF; DNA: TGTGCCATCACCCCCGGGACTTCTGGTACGCAGTATTTT
D: TRBD1; size: NA; length: 17; V: TRBV4-1; J: TRBJ2-7; CDR3: CASSQVETGDSSYEQYF; DNA: TGCGCCAGCAGCCAAGTGGAGACAGGGGACAGCTCCTACGAGCAGTACTTC
D: TRBD2; size: NA; length: 16; V: TRBV5-1; J: TRBJ2-2; CDR3: CASSSGLAGGSGELFF; DNA: TGCGCCAGCAGCTCCGGACTAGCGGGAGGTTCAGGGGAGCTGTTTTTT
D: NA; size: NA; length: 13; V: TRBV10-2; J: TRBJ2-3; CDR3: CASSETVASTQYF; DNA: TGCGCCAGCAGTGAGACCGTGGCTAGCACGCAGTATTTT
D: NA; size: NA; length: 14; V: TRBV6-1; J: TRBJ1-3; CDR3: CASSAGTYGNTIYF; DNA: TGTGCCAGCAGTGCAGGCACTTATGGAAACACCATATATTTT
D: NA; size: once; length: 21; V: TRBV19; J: TRBJ1-1; CDR3: CASTLSLPTMGAAAHPFEAFF; DNA: TGTGCCAGTACCCTCTCACTTCCGACAATGGGGGCTGCCGCCCACCCTTTTGAAGCTTTCTTT
D: NA; size: few; length: 13; V: TRBV4-1; J: TRBJ2-7; CDR3: CASSQVPPHEQYF; DNA: TGCGCCAGCAGCCAAGTCCCTCCCCACGAGCAGTACTTC
D: TRBD1; size: NA; length: 14; V: TRBV5-4; J: TRBJ1-1; CDR3: CASSPDRGYTEVFF; DNA: TGTGCCAGCAGCCCGGACAGGGGATACACTGAAGTTTTCTTT
D: NA; size: NA; length: 16; V: TRBV10-2; J: TRBJ1-1; CDR3: CASSDGGPLMNTEAFF; DNA: TGCGCCAGCAGTGACGGGGGGCCCCTCATGAACACTGAAGCTTTCTTT
D: TRBD1; size: NA; length: 14; V: TRBV7-9; J: TRBJ1-1; CDR3: CASSRPPGTGGAFF; DNA: TGTGCCAGCAGCAGGCCACCCGGGACAGGAGGAGCTTTCTTT
D: TRBD1; size: NA; length: 16; V: TRBV10-1; J: TRBJ1-5; CDR3: CASSEVRDSYNQPQHF; DNA: TGCGCCAGCAGTGAGGTGCGGGACAGCTACAATCAGCCCCAGCATTTT
D: NA; size: NA; length: 16; V: TRBV13; J: TRBJ2-3; CDR3: CASSFLGLAGADTQYF; DNA: TGTGCCAGCAGCTTCCTAGGACTTGCCGGCGCAGATACGCAGTATTTT